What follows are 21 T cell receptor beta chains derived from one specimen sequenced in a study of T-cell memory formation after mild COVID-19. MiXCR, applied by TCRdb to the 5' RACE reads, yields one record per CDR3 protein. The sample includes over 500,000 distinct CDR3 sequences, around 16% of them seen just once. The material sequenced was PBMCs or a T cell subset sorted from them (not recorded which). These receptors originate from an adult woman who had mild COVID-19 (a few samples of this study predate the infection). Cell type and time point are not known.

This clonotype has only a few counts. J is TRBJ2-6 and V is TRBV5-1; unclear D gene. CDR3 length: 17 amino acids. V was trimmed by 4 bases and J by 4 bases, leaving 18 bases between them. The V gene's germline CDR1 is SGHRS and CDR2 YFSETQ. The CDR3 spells CASSLTFSTLGANVLTF. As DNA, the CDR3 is TGCGCCAGCAGCCTAACCTTTAGCACCCTCGGGGCCAACGTCCTGACTTTC.

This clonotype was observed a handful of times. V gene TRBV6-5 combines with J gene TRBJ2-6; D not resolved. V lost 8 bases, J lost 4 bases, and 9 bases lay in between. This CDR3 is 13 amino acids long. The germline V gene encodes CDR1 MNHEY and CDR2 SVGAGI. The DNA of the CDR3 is TGTGCCAGCCACCGTCTAGGGGCCAACGTCCTGACTTTC. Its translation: CASHRLGANVLTF.

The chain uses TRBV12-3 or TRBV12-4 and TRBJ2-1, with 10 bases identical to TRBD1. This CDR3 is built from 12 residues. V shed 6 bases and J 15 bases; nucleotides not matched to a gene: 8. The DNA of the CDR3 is TGTGCCAGCAGCCCAATTGGGGACAGGGGGTTCTTC. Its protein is CASSPIGDRGFF.

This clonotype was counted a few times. The CDR3 DNA is TGTGCCAGCAGTTTAGAGGCAGTCAATCAGCCCCAGCATTTT. As protein: CASSLEAVNQPQHF. The rearrangement uses TRBV12-3 or TRBV12-4 and TRBJ1-5; D is ambiguous. The CDR3 spans 14 residues. The V end lost 1 base, the J end lost 3 bases, and 7 bases lay between the germline ends.

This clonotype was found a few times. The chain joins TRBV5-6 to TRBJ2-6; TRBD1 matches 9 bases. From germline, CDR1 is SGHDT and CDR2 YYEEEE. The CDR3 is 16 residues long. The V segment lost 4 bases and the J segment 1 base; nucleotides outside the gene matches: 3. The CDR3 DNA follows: TGTGCCAGCAGCCGGGACAGGGTATCTGGGGCCAACGTCCTGACTTTC. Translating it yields CASSRDRVSGANVLTF.

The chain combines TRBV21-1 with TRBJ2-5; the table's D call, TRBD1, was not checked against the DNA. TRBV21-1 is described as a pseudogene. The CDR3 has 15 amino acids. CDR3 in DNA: TGTGCCAGCAGCAAAGGGGACAGGAGTCAAGAGACCCAGTACTTC. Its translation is CASSKGDRSQETQYF.

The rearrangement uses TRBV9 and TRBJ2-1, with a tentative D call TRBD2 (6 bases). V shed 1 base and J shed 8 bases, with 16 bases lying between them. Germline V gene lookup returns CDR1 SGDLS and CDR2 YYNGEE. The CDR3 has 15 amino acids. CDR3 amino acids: CASSVSSASVDEQFF. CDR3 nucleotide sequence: TGTGCCAGCAGCGTAAGTTCGGCTAGCGTCGATGAGCAGTTCTTC.

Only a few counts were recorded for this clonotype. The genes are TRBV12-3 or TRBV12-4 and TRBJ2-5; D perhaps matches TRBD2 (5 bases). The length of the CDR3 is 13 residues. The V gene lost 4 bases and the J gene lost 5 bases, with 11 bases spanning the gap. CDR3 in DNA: TGTGCCAGCAGTTCATCTAGCTGGGAGACCCAGTACTTC. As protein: CASSSSSWETQYF.

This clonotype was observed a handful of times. CDR3 coding DNA: TGTGCCAGCAGTTTAATTGGTCGAAGGGGGCAACAGCCCCAGCATTTT. Its protein is CASSLIGRRGQQPQHF. This chain joins TRBV12-3 or TRBV12-4 and TRBJ1-5, with 7 bases aligning to TRBD1. V lost 2 bases to trimming and J lost 7 bases; unmatched junction nucleotides: 11. This CDR3 is 16 amino acids long.

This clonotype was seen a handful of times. The CDR3 is CATSRDLALADDTGELFF. The CDR3 nucleotides are TGTGCCACCAGCAGAGATTTGGCACTAGCGGATGACACCGGGGAGCTGTTTTTT. The chain combines TRBV15 with TRBJ2-2; 8 bases line up with TRBD2. The CDR3 is 18 residues long. Trimming at V came to 0 bases and at J to 3 bases, leaving 9 bases not matched to a gene. Germline V CDR1 and CDR2: LNHNV, YYDKDF (reference sequence).

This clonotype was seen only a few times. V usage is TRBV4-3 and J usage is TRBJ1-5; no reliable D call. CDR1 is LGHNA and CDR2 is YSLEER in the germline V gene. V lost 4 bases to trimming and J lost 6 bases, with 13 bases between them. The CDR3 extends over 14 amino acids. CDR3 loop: CASSPLLFTQPQHF. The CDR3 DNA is TGCGCCAGCAGCCCACTCCTCTTTACTCAGCCCCAGCATTTT.

The CDR3 region is CSAREQEITPLSTDTQYF. The CDR3, as DNA: TGCAGTGCTAGAGAACAGGAGATAACCCCTCTTAGCACAGATACGCAGTATTTT. The chain uses TRBV20-1 and TRBJ2-3; weak D call: TRBD1 (5 bases). Trimming shortened V by 0 bases and J by 0 bases, and 19 bases separated the two germline ends. Germline V gene lookup returns CDR1 DFQATT and CDR2 SNEGSKA (reference sequence). The CDR3 is made up of 18 amino acids.

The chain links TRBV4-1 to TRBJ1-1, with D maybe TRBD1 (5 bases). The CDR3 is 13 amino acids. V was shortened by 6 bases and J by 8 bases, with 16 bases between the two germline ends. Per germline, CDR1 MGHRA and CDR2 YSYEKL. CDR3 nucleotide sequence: TGCGCCAGCAGTCCTCTTCCGGGGCGGGAAGCTTTCTTT. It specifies CASSPLPGREAFF.

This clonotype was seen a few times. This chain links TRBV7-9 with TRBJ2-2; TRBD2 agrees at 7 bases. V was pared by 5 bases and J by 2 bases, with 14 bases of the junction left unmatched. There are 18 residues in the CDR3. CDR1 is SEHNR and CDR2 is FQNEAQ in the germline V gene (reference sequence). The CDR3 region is CASSPLGGGVSNTGELFF. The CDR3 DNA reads TGTGCCAGCAGCCCCCTTGGGGGAGGGGTCTCCAACACCGGGGAGCTGTTTTTT.

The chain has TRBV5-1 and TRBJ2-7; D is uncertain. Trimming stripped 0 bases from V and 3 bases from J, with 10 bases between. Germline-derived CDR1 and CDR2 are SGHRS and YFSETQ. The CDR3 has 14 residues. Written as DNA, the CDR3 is TGCGCCAGCAGCTTGGGGCACACAGACTACGAGCAGTACTTC. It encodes CASSLGHTDYEQYF.

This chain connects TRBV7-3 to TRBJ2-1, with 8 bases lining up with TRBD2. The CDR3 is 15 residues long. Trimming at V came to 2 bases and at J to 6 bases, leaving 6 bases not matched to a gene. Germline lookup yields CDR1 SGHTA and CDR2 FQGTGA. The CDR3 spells CASSLDSGAGNEQFF. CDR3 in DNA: TGTGCCAGCAGCTTAGATAGCGGGGCGGGCAATGAGCAGTTCTTC.

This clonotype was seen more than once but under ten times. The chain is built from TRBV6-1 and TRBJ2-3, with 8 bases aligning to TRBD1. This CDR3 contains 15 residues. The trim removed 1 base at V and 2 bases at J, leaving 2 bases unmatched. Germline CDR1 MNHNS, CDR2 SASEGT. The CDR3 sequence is CASSEGQGATDTQYF. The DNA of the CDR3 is TGTGCCAGCAGTGAAGGGCAGGGGGCCACAGATACGCAGTATTTT.

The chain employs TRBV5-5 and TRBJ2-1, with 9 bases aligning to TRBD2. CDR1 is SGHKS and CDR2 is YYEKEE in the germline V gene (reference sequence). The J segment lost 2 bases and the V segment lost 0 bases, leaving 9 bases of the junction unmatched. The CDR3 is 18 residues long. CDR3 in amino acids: CASSLGSGGGVAYNEQFF. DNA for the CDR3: TGTGCCAGCAGCTTGGGTAGCGGGGGTGGTGTAGCCTACAATGAGCAGTTCTTC.

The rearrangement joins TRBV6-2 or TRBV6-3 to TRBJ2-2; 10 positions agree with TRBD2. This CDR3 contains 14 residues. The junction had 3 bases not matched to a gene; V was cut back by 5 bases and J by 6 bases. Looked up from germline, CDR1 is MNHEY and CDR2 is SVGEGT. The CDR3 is CASSILAGAGELFF. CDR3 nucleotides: TGTGCCAGCAGTATCCTAGCGGGAGCCGGGGAGCTGTTTTTT.

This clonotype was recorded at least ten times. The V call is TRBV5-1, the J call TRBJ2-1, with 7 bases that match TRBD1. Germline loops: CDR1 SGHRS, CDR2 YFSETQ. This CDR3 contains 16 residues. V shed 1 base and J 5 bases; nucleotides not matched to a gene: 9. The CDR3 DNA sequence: TGCGCCAGCAGCTTGATTATGGGACAGTATAACAATGAGCAGTTCTTC. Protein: CASSLIMGQYNNEQFF. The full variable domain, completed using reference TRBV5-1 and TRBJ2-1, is KAGVTQTPRYLIKTRGQQVTLSCSPISGHRSVSWYQQTPGQGLQFLFEYFSETQRNKGNFPGRFSGRQFSNSRSEMNVSTLELGDSALYLCASSLIMGQYNNEQFFGPGTRLTVL.

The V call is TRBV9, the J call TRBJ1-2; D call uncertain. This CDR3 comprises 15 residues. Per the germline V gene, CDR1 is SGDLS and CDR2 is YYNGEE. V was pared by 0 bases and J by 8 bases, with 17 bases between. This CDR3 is CASSVVSVAGKGYTF. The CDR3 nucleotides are TGTGCCAGCAGCGTAGTCTCGGTGGCTGGAAAAGGCTACACCTTC.